Detailed here is one T cell receptor beta chain. The antigen is unknown. Using its own MiXCR run on the 5' RACE reads, TCRdb lists one record per CDR3 protein. The sample includes some 250,000 distinct CDR3 sequences, about 24% seen only once; the top ten take over 0.55%. The CDR3 runs 11 residues. Trimming left V 8 bases short and J 3 bases short, with 6 bases between. This sample was included in a study of CD8 T cells in ankylosing spondylitis. Whole-study results and caveats: Previously reported in reactive arthritis synovial fluid and blood were some of the motif variants. One TCR beta motif, made up of seven to nine highly homologous variants, appeared characteristic of ankylosing spondylitis blood.

The chain carries TRBV12-3 or TRBV12-4 and TRBJ2-3; no clear D gene. The sample taken for sequencing was blood, either unsorted or a sorted T cell fraction (not recorded which). The TCR sequence derives from a male donor with ankylosing spondylitis or in good health (not recorded which). DNA for the CDR3: TGTGCCAGCCAATATACAGATACGCAGTATTTT. Protein product: CASQYTDTQYF.